This is a list of T cell receptor beta chains from one sample in a study of cytomegalovirus exposure and HLA in healthy donors. Libraries were prepared by immunoSEQ multiplex PCR; TCRdb keeps only in-frame clonotypes and omits some of them. Among roughly 120,000 clones listed, 70% to 85% were seen once. Sequenced sample: PBMCs. The receptors come from a man aged 45-65 years in good health and CMV-seropositive. Both conserved end residues are part of each CDR3. Each record gives: D gene, V gene, J gene, clone size, CDR3 DNA, CDR3 protein. The D gene is left open where the match is weak. Not all rows give a size; the values are once, few, many and, for expanded clones, a class.

>TRBD2|TRBV6-5|TRBJ2-7|-
TGTGCCAGCAGGAGACTAGCGGGCTTCTACGAGCAGTACTTC
CASRRLAGFYEQYF
>TRBD1|TRBV5-6|TRBJ1-6|-
TGTGCCAGCACCGGGACAGCGGAATCACCCCTCCACTTT
CASTGTAESPLHF
>-|TRBV4-1|TRBJ1-4|-
TGCGCCAGCAGCCAGGCGGGGGGGGTTTCGAATGAAAAACTGTTTTTT
CASSQAGGVSNEKLFF
>TRBD1|TRBV5-6|TRBJ1-5|-
TGTGCCAGCAGCTTTTACGGGACAGAAAGCAATCAGCCCCAGCATTTT
CASSFYGTESNQPQHF
>TRBD2|TRBV5-1|TRBJ2-5|-
TGCGCCAGCAGCTTGTATTCGGGACTAGCGGGGGAGACCCAGTACTTC
CASSLYSGLAGETQYF
>TRBD1|TRBV5-1|TRBJ1-1|-
TGCGCCAGCAGAACGACAGGGACCACTGAAGCTTTCTTT
CASRTTGTTEAFF
>-|TRBV12-2|TRBJ1-3|-
TGTGCAAGTCTCCCCGCGCGGGGGGCTGGAAACACCATATATTTT
CASLPARGAGNTIYF
>TRBD1|TRBV5-3|TRBJ1-5|-
TGTGCCAGAAGCTTTCCGGGACAGGGGGCAATTCAGCCCCAGCATTTT
CARSFPGQGAIQPQHF
>TRBD2|TRBV11-3|TRBJ2-5|-
TGTGCCAGCAGCCCCTCTCAGCGGGAGGCGACCCAGTACTTC
CASSPSQREATQYF
>-|TRBV6-5|TRBJ2-7|once
TGTGCCAGCAGCCAGGCACAGGCAAACTCCTACGAGCAGTACTTC
CASSQAQANSYEQYF
>TRBD2|TRBV4-1|TRBJ2-3|-
TGCGCCAGCAGCCAAGGAGTAGCGGGGGCCACAGATACGCAGTATTTT
CASSQGVAGATDTQYF
>TRBD1|TRBV28|TRBJ1-3|-
TGTGCCAGCAGTTTCGACAGGGACTCTGGAAACACCATATATTTT
CASSFDRDSGNTIYF
>-|TRBV2|TRBJ2-5|-
TGTGCCAGCAGTGAAATAGATTTGGCCCAGTACTTC
CASSEIDLAQYF
>-|TRBV29-1|TRBJ2-1|-
TGCAGCGTTCGGATAGGGGGCAATGAGCAGTTCTTC
CSVRIGGNEQFF
>-|TRBV11-2|TRBJ2-1|-
TGTGCCAGCAGCTCAGGGCGGACAGTGAACAATGAGCAGTTCTTC
CASSSGRTVNNEQFF
>-|TRBV7-8|TRBJ2-1|-
TGTGCCAGCAGCTTAATCCGGGACAAGAGAGAGCAGTTCTTC
CASSLIRDKREQFF
>-|TRBV29-1|TRBJ1-1|-
TGCAGCGTTGTCAGGCAGAACACTGAAGCTTTCTTT
CSVVRQNTEAFF
>-|TRBV7-2|TRBJ1-2|-
TGTGCCAGCAGCTTAGCGCTGAGGGAAAACTATGGCTACACCTTC
CASSLALRENYGYTF
>-|TRBV6-4|TRBJ2-2|once
TGTGCCAGCGGCTCCACCATTTCCGGGGAGCTGTTTTTT
CASGSTISGELFF
>-|TRBV19|TRBJ2-5|once
TGTGCCACATCAGCGAGTCTTCTGCAAGAGACCCAGTACTTC
CATSASLLQETQYF
>-|TRBV7-5|TRBJ1-6|-
TGTGTCAGAAGCCCAGGTTGGGGGCAGGTCTATAATTCACCCCTCCACTTT
CVRSPGWGQVYNSPLHF
>TRBD1|TRBV19|TRBJ1-3|-
TGTGCCAGTAGCTCTTGGGACAGCCCCTCTGGAAACACCATATATTTT
CASSSWDSPSGNTIYF
>-|TRBV6-1|TRBJ2-7|-
TGTGCCAGCAGTGAAAGCTCCAACGAGCAGTACTTC
CASSESSNEQYF
>-|TRBV7-2|TRBJ1-1|-
TGTGCCAGCAGCTTCTGGGGGCAGGGCATGAACACTGAAGCTTTCTTT
CASSFWGQGMNTEAFF
>TRBD1|TRBV7-6|TRBJ2-7|few
TGTGCCAGCAGCTTAGTACCAGGGGGCGTTTCCTACGAGCAGTACTTC
CASSLVPGGVSYEQYF
>-|TRBV15|TRBJ2-1|-
TGTGCCACCAGCAGAGGTCTGAGCTCCTACAATGAGCAGTTCTTC
CATSRGLSSYNEQFF
>-|TRBV19|TRBJ2-1|-
TGTGCCAGTAGTATTTCCAATAGAGTCCCTGAGCAGTTCTTC
CASSISNRVPEQFF
>TRBD1|TRBV15|TRBJ1-1|-
TGTGCCACCAGCAGCCCGGGACAGGAATTGTGGAACACTGAAGCTTTCTTT
CATSSPGQELWNTEAFF
>TRBD1|TRBV28|TRBJ1-6|few
TGTGCCAGCAGTTTACGGGACAGGGAGAGTTCACCCCTCCACTTT
CASSLRDRESSPLHF
>-|TRBV7-9|TRBJ1-4|-
TGTGCCAGCAGCCCTTATAGCCAGGGTGGTGAAAAACTGTTTTTT
CASSPYSQGGEKLFF
>TRBD1|TRBV18|TRBJ1-1|-
TGTGCCAGCTCACCACAACAGGGGGGCTCGAACACTGAAGCTTTCTTT
CASSPQQGGSNTEAFF
>-|TRBV7-8|TRBJ1-3|many
TGTGCCAGCAGCCCTGGGCGGGGAGTGGGGAACACCATATATTTT
CASSPGRGVGNTIYF
>-|TRBV5-1|TRBJ2-1|-
TGCGCCAGCAGCTTGGCCTTAGGGCGGGGAGAGCAGTTCTTC
CASSLALGRGEQFF
>-|TRBV2|TRBJ1-1|-
TGTGCCAGCAGTTTGGACAGAATGAACACTGAAGCTTTCTTT
CASSLDRMNTEAFF
>TRBD1|TRBV12-5|TRBJ1-5|few
TGTGCTAGTGGGCTGGGACAGCCTAATCAGCCCCAGCATTTT
CASGLGQPNQPQHF
>TRBD1|TRBV5-4|TRBJ2-5|-
TGTGCCAGCAGCAAAGGACAGGGGCAAGAGACCCAGTACTTC
CASSKGQGQETQYF
>-|TRBV25-1|TRBJ1-2|medium-sized
TGTGCCAGCAGTGATGGAACCGGGGGAAGTAACTATGGCTACACCTTC
CASSDGTGGSNYGYTF
>-|TRBV10-1|TRBJ1-4|-
TGCGCCAGCAGTGAGGGTAGAGGAGAAAAACTGTTTTTT
CASSEGRGEKLFF
>-|TRBV6-1|TRBJ1-2|-
TGTGCCAGCAGGAGGGAATATGGCTACACCTTC
CASRREYGYTF
>-|TRBV4-1|TRBJ1-5|few
TGCGCCAGCAGCCAAGCGTGGGGGGATAATCAGCCCCAGCATTTT
CASSQAWGDNQPQHF
>-|TRBV7-2|TRBJ1-1|-
TGTGCCAGCAGCTTACGTTGGTCCAACAGGGAGCGGACTGAAGCTTTCTTT
CASSLRWSNRERTEAFF
>-|TRBV6-1|TRBJ2-7|-
TGTGCCAGCAGTGAAACGGGAGCCCAGAACGAGCAGTACTTC
CASSETGAQNEQYF
>TRBD2|TRBV6-1|TRBJ2-7|once
TGTGCCAGCAGTGCCGGACTAGCGGGGGGGGAAAACGAGCAGTACTTC
CASSAGLAGGENEQYF
>-|TRBV7-9|TRBJ1-1|-
TGTGCCAGCAGCTCCATTGAAGCTTTCTTT
CASSSIEAFF
>TRBD2|TRBV5-1|TRBJ2-7|-
TGCGCCAGCAGCCCTAGCGGGACGAGCTCCTACGAGCAGTACTTC
CASSPSGTSSYEQYF
>TRBD2|TRBV7-6|TRBJ2-3|-
TGTGCCAGCAGCTTAGAGGTCAGCGGACTAGCGATCTCTAGCACAGATACGCAGTATTTT
CASSLEVSGLAISSTDTQYF
>-|TRBV7-3|TRBJ2-7|-
TGTGCCAGCAGCCCCAGCGGGTCCTACGAGCAGTACTTC
CASSPSGSYEQYF
>TRBD1|TRBV7-2|TRBJ1-5|large
TGTGCCAGCAGCTTCGGGACAGCACAGCCCCAGCATTTT
CASSFGTAQPQHF
>-|TRBV18|TRBJ1-1|-
TGTGCCAGCTCACCTTCCGGGAACACTGAAGCTTTCTTT
CASSPSGNTEAFF